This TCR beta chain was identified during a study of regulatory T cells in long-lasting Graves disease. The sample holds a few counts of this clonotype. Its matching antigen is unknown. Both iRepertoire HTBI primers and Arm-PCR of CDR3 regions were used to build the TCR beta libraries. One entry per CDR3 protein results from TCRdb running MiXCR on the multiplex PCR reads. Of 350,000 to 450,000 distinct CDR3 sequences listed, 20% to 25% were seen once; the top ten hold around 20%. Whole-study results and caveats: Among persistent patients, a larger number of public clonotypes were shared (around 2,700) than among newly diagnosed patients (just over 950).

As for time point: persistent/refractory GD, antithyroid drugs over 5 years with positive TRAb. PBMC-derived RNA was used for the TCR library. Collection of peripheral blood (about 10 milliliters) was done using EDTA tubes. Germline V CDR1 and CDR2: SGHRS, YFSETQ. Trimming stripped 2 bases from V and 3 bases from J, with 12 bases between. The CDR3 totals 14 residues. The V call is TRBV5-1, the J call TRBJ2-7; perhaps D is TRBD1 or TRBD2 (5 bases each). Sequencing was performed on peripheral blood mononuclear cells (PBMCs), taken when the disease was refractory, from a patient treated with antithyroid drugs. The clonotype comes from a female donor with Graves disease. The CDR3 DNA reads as TGCGCCAGCAGCTTAACCGGGACCCTCTACGAGCAGTACTTC. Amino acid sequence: CASSLTGTLYEQYF.